These 19 T cell receptor beta chains originate from one sample sequenced in a study of T cells in Graves' hyperthyroidism and ophthalmopathy. Regions amplified from RNA transcripts were the TCR beta CDR3 regions. The TCR CDR3 first-round RT-PCR relied on the HTBI primer set. A single record per CDR3 protein comes from TCRdb applying MiXCR to the multiplex PCR reads. This table holds around 300,000 distinct CDR3 sequences, around 13% found once. Source material: blood. These receptors were taken from a woman in her thirties or forties with Graves' hyperthyroidism.

V gene TRBV5-4 combines with J gene TRBJ2-1, with 16 bases aligning to TRBD2. The germline V gene encodes CDR1 SGHNT and CDR2 YYREEE (reference sequence). This CDR3 is 17 amino acids long. Trimming removed 4 bases from V and 6 bases from J; junction bases left unmatched: 7. The CDR3 nucleotides read TGTGCCAGCAGCATGGGGACTAGCGGGAGGGCCGGCAATGAGCAGTTCTTC. Translation: CASSMGTSGRAGNEQFF.

This clonotype was counted ten times or more. The J gene is TRBJ1-3, the V gene TRBV2; no clear D. The CDR3 spans 14 residues. Trimming shortened V by 7 bases and J by 0 bases, and 10 bases separated the two germline ends. The germline V gene has CDR1 SNHLY and CDR2 FYNNEI. The CDR3 coding sequence is TGTGCCAGCATAGGAGATTCCTCTGGAAACACCATATATTTT. Translation gives CASIGDSSGNTIYF.

The genes are TRBV4-1 and TRBJ1-4; 8 nucleotides line up with TRBD1. Germline V gene sequence: CDR1 MGHRA, CDR2 YSYEKL. J lost 6 bases, V lost 2 bases, and 8 bases had no gene match. The CDR3 totals 16 residues. In DNA, the CDR3 is TGCGCCAGCAGCCAAAAAGAGGGGACAGGAGATGAAAAACTGTTTTTT. Protein: CASSQKEGTGDEKLFF.

The genes are TRBV11-2 and TRBJ2-7, with D possibly TRBD1 on 6 matching bases. V lost 1 base to trimming and J lost 3 bases, with 13 bases between them. The CDR3 has 15 amino acids. Germline V gene sequence: CDR1 SGHAT, CDR2 FQNNGV. The CDR3 loop reads CASSLGGGSCYEQYF. CDR3 coding DNA: TGTGCCAGCAGCTTAGGAGGGGGTAGCTGCTACGAGCAGTACTTC.

This clonotype has a single count. A much larger clone is a single base away; this may be a read error. The rearrangement uses TRBV6-1 and TRBJ2-3, with D uncertain. V gave up 3 bases and J gave up 6 bases, with 13 bases separating them. CDR3 length: 14 residues. CDR1 and CDR2 (germline): MNHNS, SASEGT. CDR3 sequence (DNA): TGTGCCAGCAGTGAGTCATCAGGCCGGGATACGCAGTATTTT. Residues: CASSESSGRDTQYF.

Note on this clonotype: A much more abundant neighbour one base away suggests this may be a read error. The chain couples TRBV20-1 to TRBJ2-2, with 7 bases aligning to TRBD2. The CDR3 sequence is 14 residues long. V was pared by 6 bases and J by 7 bases, with 11 bases of the junction left unmatched. CDR1 and CDR2 from the germline V gene are DFQATT and SNEGSKA (reference sequence). The chain's CDR3 is CSASGPTSRGELFF. The CDR3 nucleotides are TGCAGTGCCAGTGGGCCGACTAGCCGCGGGGAGCTGTTTTTT.

This clonotype has a count of ten or more. The chain recombines TRBV6-2 or TRBV6-3 with TRBJ2-7, with 8 bases identical to TRBD2. The V segment lost 0 bases and the J segment 2 bases; nucleotides outside the gene matches: 12. CDR3 length: 18 amino acids. Germline values: CDR1 MNHEY, CDR2 SVGEGT. The CDR3 is CASSYSKNVGLATYEQYF. The CDR3, as DNA: TGTGCCAGCAGTTACTCGAAGAACGTCGGACTAGCCACCTACGAGCAGTACTTC.

Many counts were recorded for this clonotype. The chain has TRBV11-2 and TRBJ1-4; 8 bases fit TRBD1. Trimming at V came to 1 base and at J to 1 base, leaving 5 bases not matched to a gene. This CDR3 is 17 amino acids long. Germline V gene sequence: CDR1 SGHAT, CDR2 FQNNGV. CDR3 DNA sequence: TGTGCCAGCAGCTTAGTGCGCGGACAGGGAACTAATGAAAAACTGTTTTTT. The encoded protein is CASSLVRGQGTNEKLFF. Filled out from reference TRBV11-2 and TRBJ1-4, the complete variable domain reads EAGVAQSPRYKIIEKRQSVAFWCNPISGHATLYWYQQILGQGPKLLIQFQNNGVVDDSQLPKDRFSAERLKGVDSTLKIQPAKLEDSAVYLCASSLVRGQGTNEKLFFGSGTQLSVL.

The chain employs TRBV6-1 and TRBJ1-5; the D is unclear. This CDR3 region has 13 residues. Trimming shortened V by 7 bases and J by 0 bases, and 7 bases separated the two germline ends. Per germline, CDR1 MNHNS and CDR2 SASEGT. The CDR3 DNA sequence: TGTGCCAGCACCGCAGTTAGCAATCAGCCCCAGCATTTT. Protein sequence: CASTAVSNQPQHF.

This clonotype occurred many times. The genes are TRBV6-1 and TRBJ2-6; D not certain. CDR3 size: 15 residues. The V gene's germline CDR1 is MNHNS and CDR2 SASEGT. V was clipped by 3 bases and J by 0 bases, with 6 bases between them. The CDR3 reads CASSDESSGANVLTF. Here the CDR3 DNA reads TGTGCCAGCAGTGATGAGAGCTCTGGGGCCAACGTCCTGACTTTC.

This clonotype was picked up many times. DNA for the CDR3: TGTGCCAGCAGCCCTTTAGGGATGTCTGAAGCTTTCTTT. Translated, it gives CASSPLGMSEAFF. This chain connects TRBV7-6 to TRBJ1-1; D remains unclear. The V end lost 5 bases, the J end lost 6 bases, and 13 bases lay between the germline ends. The CDR3 loop spans 13 amino acids. The germline CDR1 and CDR2 sequences are SGHVS and FNYEAQ.

At least ten counts were recorded for this clonotype. CDR3 sequence (DNA): TGTGCCAGCAGCGCAACCGGGACAGGGAGGAACACCGGGGAGCTGTTTTTT. This sequence encodes CASSATGTGRNTGELFF. The chain combines TRBV12-3 or TRBV12-4 with TRBJ2-2, with TRBD1 identical over 9 bases. The CDR3 has 17 amino acids. The junction had 9 bases not matched to a gene; V was cut back by 6 bases and J by 1 base.

The chain joins TRBV24-1 to TRBJ2-2; 7 bases agree with TRBD2. J gave up 1 base and V 0 bases, and 7 bases lay outside the gene matches. This CDR3 comprises 18 residues. Germline V gives CDR1 KGHDR, CDR2 SFDVKD. Here the CDR3 reads CATSDLGRAGMNTGELFF. CDR3 coding DNA: TGTGCCACCAGTGATTTGGGGAGGGCAGGTATGAACACCGGGGAGCTGTTTTTT.

This clonotype was recorded a few times. The CDR3, as DNA: TGTGCCAGTAGTATGAGGGACTATGGCTACACCTTC. Amino acid sequence: CASSMRDYGYTF. The rearrangement uses TRBV19 and TRBJ1-2; D remains ambiguous. The CDR3 consists of 12 residues. V was shortened by 3 bases and J by 3 bases, with 5 bases between the two germline ends. The germline V gene encodes CDR1 LNHDA and CDR2 SQIVND (reference sequence).

The sample holds many counts of this clonotype. J is TRBJ2-2 and V is TRBV6-1, with 8 nucleotides matching TRBD1. CDR1 and CDR2 from the germline V gene are MNHNS and SASEGT. The CDR3 sequence is 13 residues long. J gave up 7 bases and V 5 bases, and 3 bases lay outside the gene matches. The CDR3 protein is CASSRQGNGELFF. The DNA of the CDR3 is TGTGCCAGCAGTCGACAGGGGAACGGGGAGCTGTTTTTT.

There are a few counts of this clonotype. The chain carries TRBV6-5 and TRBJ1-2; weak D call: TRBD1 (6 bases). CDR3 length: 14 residues. Germline V gene lookup returns CDR1 MNHEY and CDR2 SVGAGI. Trimming took 4 bases from V and 8 from J, leaving 17 bases between them. CDR3 region: CASSLTGTRQGYTF. CDR3 nucleotides: TGTGCCAGCAGTTTAACCGGGACACGGCAGGGCTACACCTTC.

In this sample, this clonotype turned up many times. V and J are TRBV7-9 and TRBJ2-7, with 8 nucleotides matching TRBD1. This CDR3 region has 17 residues. The V gene end was trimmed by 0 bases and the J gene end by 3 bases; junction bases not matched to a gene: 10. The germline CDR1 and CDR2 sequences are SEHNR and FQNEAQ (reference sequence). The CDR3 region is CASSLAQSRTGYYEQYF. The CDR3 DNA follows: TGTGCCAGCAGCTTAGCTCAGAGCCGGACAGGGTACTACGAGCAGTACTTC.

In its sample, this clonotype was seen many times. The chain has TRBV2 and TRBJ2-1; the D gene is possibly TRBD2 (5 bases). The CDR3 loop spans 15 amino acids. V was shortened by 1 base and J by 3 bases, with 10 bases between the two germline ends. Germline CDR1 SNHLY, CDR2 FYNNEI. CDR3 DNA sequence: TGTGCCAGCAGTGAAGAAAGGACTCTCTACAATGAGCAGTTCTTC. Its translation: CASSEERTLYNEQFF.

This clonotype was counted at least ten times. This chain connects TRBV30 to TRBJ1-2; D remains ambiguous. Trimming took off 3 bases at V and 4 bases at J, with 12 bases between the two ends. Germline lookup yields CDR1 GTSNPN and CDR2 SVGIG (reference sequence). CDR3 length: 13 residues. DNA for the CDR3: TGTGCCTGGAGCCCGGGCCGGAGCTATGGCTACACCTTC. Translation: CAWSPGRSYGYTF.